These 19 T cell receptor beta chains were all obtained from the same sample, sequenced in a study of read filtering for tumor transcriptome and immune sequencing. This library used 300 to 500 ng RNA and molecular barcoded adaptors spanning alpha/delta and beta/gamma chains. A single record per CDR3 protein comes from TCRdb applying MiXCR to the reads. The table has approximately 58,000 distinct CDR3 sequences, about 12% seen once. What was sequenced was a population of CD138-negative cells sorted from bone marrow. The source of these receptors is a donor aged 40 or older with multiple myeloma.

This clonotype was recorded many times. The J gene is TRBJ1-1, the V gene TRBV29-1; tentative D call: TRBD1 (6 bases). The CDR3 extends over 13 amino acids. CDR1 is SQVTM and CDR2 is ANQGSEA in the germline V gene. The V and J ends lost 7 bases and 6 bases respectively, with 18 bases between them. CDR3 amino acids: CSGGRGLMAEAFF. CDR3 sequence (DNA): TGCAGCGGCGGCAGGGGTTTGATGGCTGAAGCTTTCTTT.

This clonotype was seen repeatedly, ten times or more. The CDR3 DNA reads as TGTGCCAGCAGCCCTGGTACGGGGAACAATCAGCCCCAGCATTTT. Translating it yields CASSPGTGNNQPQHF. The chain couples TRBV11-2 to TRBJ1-5; D unresolved. CDR1 is SGHAT, CDR2 FQNNGV, per germline. V dropped 5 bases and J dropped 3 bases, with 14 bases sitting between them. The CDR3 loop spans 15 amino acids.

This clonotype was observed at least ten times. CDR3 bases: TGTGCCAGTAGTATTCAGGAGAACTATGGCTACACCTTC. It translates to CASSIQENYGYTF. The chain joins TRBV19 to TRBJ1-2; no definite D call. The CDR3 consists of 13 residues. V was shortened by 3 bases and J by 2 bases, with 7 bases between the two germline ends. Germline CDR1 reads LNHDA; CDR2 reads SQIVND (reference sequence).

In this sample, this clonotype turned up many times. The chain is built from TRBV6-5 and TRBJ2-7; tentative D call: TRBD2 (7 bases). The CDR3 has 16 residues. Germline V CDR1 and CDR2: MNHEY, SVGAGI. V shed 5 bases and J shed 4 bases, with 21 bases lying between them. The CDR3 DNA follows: TGTGCCAGCAGTCGCAGTGGGGGGGCGATTGCATACGAGCAGTACTTC. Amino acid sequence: CASSRSGGAIAYEQYF.

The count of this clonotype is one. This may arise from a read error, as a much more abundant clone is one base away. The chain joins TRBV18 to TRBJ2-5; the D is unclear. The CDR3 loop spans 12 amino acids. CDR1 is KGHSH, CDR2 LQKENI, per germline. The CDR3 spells CARSPVQETQYF. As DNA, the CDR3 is TGTGCCAGATCACCCGTCCAAGAGACCCAGTACTTC.

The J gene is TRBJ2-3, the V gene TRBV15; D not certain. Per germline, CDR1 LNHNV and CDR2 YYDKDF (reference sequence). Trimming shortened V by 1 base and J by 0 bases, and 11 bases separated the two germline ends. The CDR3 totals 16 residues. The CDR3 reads CATSRGSQDSTDTQYF. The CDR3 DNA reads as TGTGCCACCAGCAGAGGCTCGCAGGATAGCACAGATACGCAGTATTTT.

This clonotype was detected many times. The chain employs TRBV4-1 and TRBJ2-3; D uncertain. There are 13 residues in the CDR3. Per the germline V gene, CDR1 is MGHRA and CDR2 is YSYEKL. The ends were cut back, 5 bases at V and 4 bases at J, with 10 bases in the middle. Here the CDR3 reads CASSSRWADTQYF. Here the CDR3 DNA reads TGCGCCAGCAGCTCCCGGTGGGCAGATACGCAGTATTTT.

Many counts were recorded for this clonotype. The CDR3 region is CASNLDRDDYGYTF. The DNA of the CDR3 is TGTGCCAGCAACTTGGACAGGGATGACTATGGCTACACCTTC. The rearrangement uses TRBV12-3 or TRBV12-4 and TRBJ1-2; 8 nucleotides match TRBD1. This CDR3 contains 14 residues. The V gene end was trimmed by 7 bases and the J gene end by 3 bases; junction bases not matched to a gene: 7.

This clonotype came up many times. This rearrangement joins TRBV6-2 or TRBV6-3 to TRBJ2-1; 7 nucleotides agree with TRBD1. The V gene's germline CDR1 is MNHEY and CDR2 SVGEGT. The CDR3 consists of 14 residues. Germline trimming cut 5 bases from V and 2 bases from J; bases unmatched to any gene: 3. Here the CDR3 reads CASSPDRAYNEQFF. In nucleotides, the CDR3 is TGTGCCAGCAGTCCAGACAGGGCCTACAATGAGCAGTTCTTC.

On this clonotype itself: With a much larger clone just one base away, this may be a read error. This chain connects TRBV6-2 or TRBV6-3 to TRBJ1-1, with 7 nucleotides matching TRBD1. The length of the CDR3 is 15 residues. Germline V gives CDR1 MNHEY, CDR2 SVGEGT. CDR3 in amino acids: CASSPRQGLNAEAFF. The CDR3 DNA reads TGTGCCAGCAGCCCCCGACAGGGATTGAACGCTGAAGCTTTCTTT.

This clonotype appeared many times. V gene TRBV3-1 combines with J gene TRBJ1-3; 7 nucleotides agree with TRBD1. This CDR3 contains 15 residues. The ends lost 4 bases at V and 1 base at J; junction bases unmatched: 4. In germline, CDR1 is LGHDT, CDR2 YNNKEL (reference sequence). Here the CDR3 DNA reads TGTGCCAGCAGCCCCCAACAGGGGTCTGGAAACACCATATATTTT. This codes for CASSPQQGSGNTIYF.

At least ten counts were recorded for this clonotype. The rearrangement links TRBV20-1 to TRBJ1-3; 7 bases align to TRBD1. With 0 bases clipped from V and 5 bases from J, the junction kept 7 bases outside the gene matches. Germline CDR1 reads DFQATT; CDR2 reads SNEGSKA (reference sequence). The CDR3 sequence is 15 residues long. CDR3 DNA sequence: TGCAGTGCTAGAGATGGTAACAGGGGTAGAAACACCATATATTTT. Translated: CSARDGNRGRNTIYF.

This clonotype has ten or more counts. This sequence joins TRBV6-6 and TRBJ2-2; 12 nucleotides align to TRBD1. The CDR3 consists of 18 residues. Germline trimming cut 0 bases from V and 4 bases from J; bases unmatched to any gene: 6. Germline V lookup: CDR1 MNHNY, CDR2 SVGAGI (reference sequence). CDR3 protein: CASSYSSQGQGATGELFF. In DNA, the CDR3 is TGTGCCAGCAGTTACTCGAGCCAGGGACAGGGGGCCACCGGGGAGCTGTTTTTT.

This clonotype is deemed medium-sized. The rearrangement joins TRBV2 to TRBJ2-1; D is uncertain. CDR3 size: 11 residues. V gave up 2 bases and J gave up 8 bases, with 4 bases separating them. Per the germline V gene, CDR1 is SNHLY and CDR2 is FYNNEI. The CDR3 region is CASSELDEQFF. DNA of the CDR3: TGTGCCAGCAGTGAACTCGATGAGCAGTTCTTC.

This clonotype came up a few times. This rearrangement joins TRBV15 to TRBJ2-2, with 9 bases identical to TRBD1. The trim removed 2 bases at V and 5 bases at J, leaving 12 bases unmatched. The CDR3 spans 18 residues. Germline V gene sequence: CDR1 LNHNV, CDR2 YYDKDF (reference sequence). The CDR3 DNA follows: TGTGCCACCAGCAGATGGACAGGGGATTATCAGGAAACCGGGGAGCTGTTTTTT. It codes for CATSRWTGDYQETGELFF.

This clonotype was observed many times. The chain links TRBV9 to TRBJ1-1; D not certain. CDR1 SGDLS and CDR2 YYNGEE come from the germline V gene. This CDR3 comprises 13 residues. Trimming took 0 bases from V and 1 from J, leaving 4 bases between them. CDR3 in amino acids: CASSVGPNTEAFF. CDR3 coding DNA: TGTGCCAGCAGCGTAGGACCGAACACTGAAGCTTTCTTT.

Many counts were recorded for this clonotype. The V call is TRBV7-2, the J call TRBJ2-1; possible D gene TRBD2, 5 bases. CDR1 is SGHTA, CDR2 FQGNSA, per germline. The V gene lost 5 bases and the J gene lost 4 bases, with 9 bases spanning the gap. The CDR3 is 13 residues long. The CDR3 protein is CASSPAVYNEQFF. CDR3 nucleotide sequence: TGTGCCAGCAGCCCAGCGGTATACAATGAGCAGTTCTTC. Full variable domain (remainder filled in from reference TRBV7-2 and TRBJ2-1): GAGVSQSPSNKVTEKGKDVELRCDPISGHTALYWYRQSLGQGLEFLIYFQGNSAPDKSGLPSDRFSAERTGGSVSTLTIQRTQQEDSAVYLCASSPAVYNEQFFGPGTRLTVL.

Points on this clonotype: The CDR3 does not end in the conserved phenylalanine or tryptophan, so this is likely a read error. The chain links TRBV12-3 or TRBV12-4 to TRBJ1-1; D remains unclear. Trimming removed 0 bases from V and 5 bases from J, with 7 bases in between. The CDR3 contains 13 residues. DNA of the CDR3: TGTGCCAGCAGTTTAGCGGGGTATACTGAAGCTTTCATT. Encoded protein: CASSLAGYTEAFI.

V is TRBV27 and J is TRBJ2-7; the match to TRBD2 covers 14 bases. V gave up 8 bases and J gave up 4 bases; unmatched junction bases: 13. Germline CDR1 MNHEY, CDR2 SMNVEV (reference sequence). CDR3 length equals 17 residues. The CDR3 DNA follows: TGTGCCAGCGGTTCCGCCCCCGGGACTAGCGGGGGTTACGAGCAGTACTTC. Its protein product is CASGSAPGTSGGYEQYF.